What follows are 19 T cell receptor beta chains derived from one specimen sequenced in a study of blood T cell repertoires in COVID-19. Sequenced by immunoSEQ multiplex PCR; TCRdb stores in-frame clones only, minus some. The repertoire has under 150,000 clones, about 91% of them found once; the top ten carry 25% to 35%. Input material: peripheral blood. The receptors derive from a human donor in a cohort sampled during active COVID-19.

The chain employs TRBV7-3 and TRBJ2-3; 8 bases agree with TRBD2. The CDR3 consists of 13 residues. The trim removed 5 bases at V and 6 bases at J, leaving 4 bases unmatched. CDR1 and CDR2 from the germline V gene are SGHTA and FQGTGA. DNA of the CDR3: TGTGCCAGCAGCCCCGGACTAGCTGATACGCAGTATTTT. Translated: CASSPGLADTQYF.

The chain uses TRBV6-1 and TRBJ1-5, with 7 bases aligning to TRBD1. Per the germline V gene, CDR1 is MNHNS and CDR2 is SASEGT. V lost 2 bases to trimming and J lost 1 base; unmatched junction nucleotides: 5. The CDR3 loop spans 16 amino acids. The CDR3 spells CASSEPTGISNQPQHF. Here the CDR3 DNA reads TGTGCCAGCAGTGAACCGACAGGGATCAGCAATCAGCCCCAGCATTTT.

The chain is built from TRBV5-6 and TRBJ2-4, with D tentatively TRBD2 (5 bases). Looked up from germline, CDR1 is SGHDT and CDR2 is YYEEEE. This CDR3 comprises 18 residues. V was trimmed by 1 base and J by 4 bases, leaving 21 bases between them. CDR3 region: CASSLWPTGLAPKNIQYF. DNA for the CDR3: TGTGCCAGCAGCTTGTGGCCGACCGGACTGGCACCAAAAAACATTCAGTACTTC. Using reference TRBV5-6 and TRBJ2-4 for the parts outside the CDR3, the full variable domain is DAGVTQSPTHLIKTRGQQVTLRCSPKSGHDTVSWYQQALGQGPQFIFQYYEEEERQRGNFPDRFSGHQFPNYSSELNVNALLLGDSALYLCASSLWPTGLAPKNIQYFGAGTRLSVL.

The V gene is TRBV10-3, the J gene TRBJ1-5; 10 nucleotides line up with TRBD1. V trimming: 8 bases; J trimming: 0 bases; junction bases outside the gene matches: 1. Germline CDR1 is ENHRY and CDR2 is SYGVKD. CDR3 size: 14 residues. The CDR3 DNA is TGTGCCATCGGGACAGGGGATAGCAATCAGCCCCAGCATTTT. Translated, it gives CAIGTGDSNQPQHF.

This clone has more than one count but fewer than ten. The V gene is TRBV3-1 (or the pseudogene TRBV3-2), the J gene TRBJ1-5, with 7 bases matching TRBD1. The V gene's germline CDR1 is LGHDT and CDR2 YNNKEL (reference sequence). The CDR3 is 13 amino acids. After removal of 3 bases from V and 6 bases from J, the junction contained 2 bases not matched to a gene. The DNA of the CDR3 is TGTGCCAGCAGCCACAGGGGGGCTCAGCCCCAGCATTTT. Protein sequence: CASSHRGAQPQHF.

The gene calls are TRBV7-6 and TRBJ2-3, with TRBD2 matching 8 bases. Germline lookup yields CDR1 SGHVS and CDR2 FNYEAQ. The CDR3 covers 17 residues. Germline trimming cut 4 bases from V and 3 bases from J; bases unmatched to any gene: 12. The CDR3 sequence: CASSSLRRGAITDTQYF. The DNA for the CDR3 is TGTGCCAGCAGCTCCCTTAGGCGGGGGGCAATAACAGATACGCAGTATTTT.

As DNA, the CDR3 is TGCGCCAGCAGCTCGGATTCGACAGCTAACTATGGCTACACCTTC. Translated: CASSSDSTANYGYTF. This sequence joins TRBV5-1 and TRBJ1-2; D possibly corresponds to TRBD1 (5 bases). Trimming cost V 3 bases and J 0 bases, with 12 bases left between them. The CDR3 runs to 15 residues. Germline V gene lookup returns CDR1 SGHRS and CDR2 YFSETQ.

The V gene is TRBV2, the J gene TRBJ2-1; 11 nucleotides agree with TRBD2. Trimming took 6 bases from V and 8 from J; bases not matched to a gene: 9. Germline lookup yields CDR1 SNHLY and CDR2 FYNNEI. This CDR3 spans 15 amino acids. The CDR3 loop reads CASSLAGGPKDEQFF. Here the CDR3 DNA reads TGTGCCAGCAGCTTAGCGGGGGGGCCGAAGGATGAGCAGTTCTTC.

This clone has only one observation. V is TRBV19 and J is TRBJ2-4; maybe TRBD2 (6 bases). The CDR3 runs to 16 residues. Trimming took off 3 bases at V and 2 bases at J, with 14 bases between the two ends. Germline-derived CDR1 and CDR2 are LNHDA and SQIVND (reference sequence). The CDR3 spells CASSMGGGRSKNIQYF. The CDR3 region has the DNA TGTGCCAGTAGTATGGGAGGAGGGAGGTCCAAAAACATTCAGTACTTC.

This chain connects TRBV6-5 to TRBJ1-1; no firm D call. The CDR3 loop spans 11 amino acids. Trimming removed 7 bases at V and 8 bases at J, with 11 bases between. Germline assignment: CDR1 MNHEY and CDR2 SVGAGI. CDR3 region: CASKKWEEAFF. The CDR3 DNA reads TGTGCCAGCAAGAAGTGGGAGGAAGCTTTCTTT.

The chain couples TRBV7-2 to TRBJ2-3, with 10 positions matching TRBD1. The CDR3 is made up of 13 amino acids. CDR1 and CDR2 from the germline V gene are SGHTA and FQGNSA. The ends lost 8 bases at V and 2 bases at J; junction bases unmatched: 1. The CDR3 nucleotides are TGTGCCAGCGGGACAGGGGACACAGATACGCAGTATTTT. Protein sequence: CASGTGDTDTQYF.

The chain recombines TRBV13 with TRBJ2-5, with unresolved D. Trimming took off 1 base at V and 5 bases at J, with 8 bases between the two ends. Germline V CDR1 and CDR2: PRHDT, FYEKMQ (reference sequence). There are 13 residues in the CDR3. Here the CDR3 DNA reads TGTGCCAGCAGCTTAGAAGCGACCGAGACCCAGTACTTC. This sequence encodes CASSLEATETQYF.

This sequence joins TRBV6-1 and TRBJ2-7; 10 nucleotides line up with TRBD1. CDR3 length equals 16 residues. The V gene end was trimmed by 4 bases and the J gene end by 1 base; junction bases not matched to a gene: 7. The germline V gene has CDR1 MNHNS and CDR2 SASEGT. The CDR3 here is CASSALPGQGSYEQYF. The CDR3 region has the DNA TGTGCCAGCAGTGCCCTACCGGGACAGGGGTCCTACGAGCAGTACTTC.

The V and J genes are TRBV4-2 and TRBJ2-1; 8 bases map to TRBD2. The CDR3 runs to 16 residues. Germline V gene lookup returns CDR1 LGHNA and CDR2 YNFKEQ. The trim removed 4 bases at V and 5 bases at J, leaving 10 bases unmatched. CDR3 residues: CASSPMRGVRDNEQFF. The CDR3, as DNA: TGTGCCAGCAGCCCCATGCGGGGGGTAAGGGACAATGAGCAGTTCTTC.

The chain couples TRBV18 to TRBJ1-5; 8 nucleotides align to TRBD1. The CDR3 is 15 amino acids. V shed 3 bases and J 2 bases; nucleotides not matched to a gene: 3. The germline gives CDR1 KGHSH, CDR2 LQKENI. The CDR3 reads CASSPSTGGNQPQHF. The DNA of the CDR3 is TGTGCCAGCTCACCGTCGACAGGGGGCAATCAGCCCCAGCATTTT.

J is TRBJ2-5 and V is TRBV12-3 or TRBV12-4; unclear D gene. The CDR3 has 11 amino acids. The germline V and J ends were trimmed by 5 bases and 7 bases, with 8 bases remaining between them. Here the CDR3 DNA reads TGTGCCAGCAGTGCCTCCGGGACCCAGTACTTC. This gives the protein CASSASGTQYF.

The V call is TRBV7-9, the J call TRBJ2-3, with 11 bases matching TRBD2. The CDR3 is 17 residues long. In germline, CDR1 is SEHNR, CDR2 FQNEAQ (reference sequence). V dropped 5 bases and J dropped 3; count of bases not matched to a gene: 10. The CDR3 nucleotides read TGTGCCAGCAGCCTCTATGCGGGACTAGCGGTAACAGATACGCAGTATTTT. Encoded protein: CASSLYAGLAVTDTQYF.

The chain employs TRBV11-1 and TRBJ1-1; D is unresolved. V was shortened by 1 base and J by 1 base, with 10 bases between the two germline ends. The CDR3 spans 15 residues. The germline gives CDR1 SGHAT, CDR2 FQDESV (reference sequence). CDR3 DNA sequence: TGTGCCAGCAGCTTAGGGCCAGGAGGGAACACTGAAGCTTTCTTT. This gives the protein CASSLGPGGNTEAFF.

This chain joins TRBV29-1 and TRBJ1-2; D not certain. From germline, CDR1 is SQVTM and CDR2 ANQGSEA. This CDR3 has 14 amino acids. V gave up 6 bases and J gave up 3 bases, with 17 bases separating them. In DNA form, the CDR3 reads TGCAGCGTCGACGGGTTATGGGAGGACTATGGCTACACCTTC. It yields the protein CSVDGLWEDYGYTF.